The 30 T cell receptor beta chains in this list originate from one sample, sequenced in a study of PD-1 blockade in mismatch repair-deficient tumors. Profiled with immunoSEQ multiplex PCR; TCRdb holds only in-frame clones, not every one. Of some 85,000 clones in the sample, roughly 80% were seen once. The sequences come from peripheral blood, collected 44 weeks after starting pembrolizumab. The receptor source for this set is an adult with mismatch repair-deficient cancer.

The chain links TRBV18 to TRBJ2-3; perhaps TRBD2 as D (6 bases). Germline CDR1 reads KGHSH; CDR2 reads LQKENI. The CDR3 runs 15 residues. Trimming cost V 3 bases and J 4 bases, with 14 bases left between them. The CDR3: CASSPSRLEADTQYF. The CDR3, as DNA: TGTGCCAGCTCACCTTCTAGACTAGAGGCAGATACGCAGTATTTT.

This chain uses TRBV11-3 with TRBJ1-1; D is possibly TRBD1 (5 bases). From germline, CDR1 is SGHNT and CDR2 YENEEA. The V end lost 5 bases, the J end lost 6 bases, and 16 bases lay between the germline ends. There are 14 residues in the CDR3. The DNA of the CDR3 is TGTGCCAGCAGCCCCTCGGGGGTTATATCTGAAGCTTTCTTT. This translates into CASSPSGVISEAFF. The complete variable domain, with remaining parts taken from reference TRBV11-3 and TRBJ1-1, reads EAGVVQSPRYKIIEKKQPVAFWCNPISGHNTLYWYLQNLGQGPELLIRYENEEAVDDSQLPKDRFSAERLKGVDSTLKIQPAELGDSAVYLCASSPSGVISEAFFGQGTRLTVV.

The chain carries TRBV6-5 and TRBJ2-2, with a possible D match to TRBD2 (5 bases). The germline CDR1 and CDR2 sequences are MNHEY and SVGAGI. The CDR3 loop spans 14 amino acids. Trimming left V 6 bases short and J 3 bases short, with 11 bases between. Here the CDR3 reads CASRGGSYTGELFF. CDR3 DNA: TGTGCCAGCAGGGGCGGGTCATACACCGGGGAGCTGTTTTTT.

The chain joins TRBV7-8 to TRBJ1-2, with TRBD1 as a possible D gene (5 bases). V was trimmed by 6 bases and J by 9 bases, leaving 17 bases between them. The V gene's germline CDR1 is SGHVS and CDR2 FQNEAQ. The CDR3 length is 13 residues. Written as DNA, the CDR3 is TGTGCCAGCAGATCCGAAGGGGTATTGAGCTACACCTTC. This gives the protein CASRSEGVLSYTF.

J is TRBJ2-7 and V is TRBV11-3; TRBD1 aligns across 9 bases. V lost 5 bases to trimming and J lost 3 bases; unmatched junction nucleotides: 5. This CDR3 has 14 residues. Germline CDR1 and CDR2: SGHNT and YENEEA. CDR3 protein: CASSVRGQGYEQYF. CDR3 coding DNA: TGTGCCAGCAGCGTCCGGGGACAGGGCTACGAGCAGTACTTC.

The sample holds a few counts of this clone. This rearrangement joins TRBV6-1 to TRBJ1-2; D might be TRBD1 (5 bases). CDR3 size: 14 residues. CDR1 MNHNS and CDR2 SASEGT come from the germline V gene. The germline V and J ends were trimmed by 7 bases and 2 bases, with 14 bases remaining between them. The CDR3 reads CASTLRGRNYGYTF. The CDR3 DNA sequence: TGTGCCAGCACTTTAAGGGGACGGAACTATGGCTACACCTTC.

This chain connects TRBV30 to TRBJ1-2, with D unresolved. V was shortened by 0 bases and J by 4 bases, with 3 bases between the two germline ends. Per germline, CDR1 GTSNPN and CDR2 SVGIG (reference sequence). This CDR3 is 11 amino acids long. The CDR3 sequence is CAWSVGYGYTF. CDR3 sequence (DNA): TGTGCCTGGAGTGTAGGCTATGGCTACACCTTC.

The V gene is TRBV5-6, the J gene TRBJ2-1; D is undetermined. CDR1 SGHDT and CDR2 YYEEEE come from the germline V gene. Trimming took off 4 bases at V and 7 bases at J, with 9 bases between the two ends. The CDR3 sequence is 12 residues long. The CDR3 is CASSPWRNEQFF. CDR3 nucleotide sequence: TGTGCCAGCAGCCCATGGCGAAATGAGCAGTTCTTC.

The rearrangement joins TRBV11-2 to TRBJ2-4; D is perhaps TRBD2 (6 bases). CDR3 length: 17 amino acids. Germline assignment: CDR1 SGHAT and CDR2 FQNNGV. V was cut by 0 bases and J by 0 bases, with 12 bases left in between. The CDR3 here is CASSLDFQEGAKNIQYF. DNA for the CDR3: TGTGCCAGCAGCTTAGATTTTCAGGAGGGAGCCAAAAACATTCAGTACTTC. Filled out from reference TRBV11-2 and TRBJ2-4, the complete variable domain reads EAGVAQSPRYKIIEKRQSVAFWCNPISGHATLYWYQQILGQGPKLLIQFQNNGVVDDSQLPKDRFSAERLKGVDSTLKIQPAKLEDSAVYLCASSLDFQEGAKNIQYFGAGTRLSVL.

The V and J genes are TRBV6-1 and TRBJ2-1; D gene uncertain. CDR1 is MNHNS and CDR2 is SASEGT in the germline V gene. This CDR3 comprises 12 residues. Between the trimmed V and J ends, which lost 5 bases and 9 bases, there was a span of 11 bases. The chain's CDR3 is CASSSTRREQFF. For the CDR3, the DNA is TGTGCCAGCAGTTCCACGAGGCGTGAGCAGTTCTTC.

This rearrangement joins TRBV7-9 to TRBJ1-4; D is unresolved. Germline CDR1 and CDR2: SEHNR and FQNEAQ (reference sequence). The V end lost 3 bases, the J end lost 3 bases, and 8 bases lay between the germline ends. This CDR3 has 14 residues. This CDR3 is CASSFLQPNEKLFF. DNA for the CDR3: TGTGCCAGCAGCTTTCTTCAGCCTAATGAAAAACTGTTTTTT. The complete variable domain, with remaining parts taken from reference TRBV7-9 and TRBJ1-4, reads DTGVSQNPRHKITKRGQNVTFRCDPISEHNRLYWYRQTLGQGPEFLTYFQNEAQLEKSRLLSDRFSAERPKGSFSTLEIQRTEQGDSAMYLCASSFLQPNEKLFFGSGTQLSVL.

V and J are TRBV7-2 and TRBJ1-2; D unresolved. Trimming shortened V by 1 base and J by 8 bases, and 17 bases separated the two germline ends. This CDR3 has 15 amino acids. Germline CDR1 is SGHTA and CDR2 is FQGNSA. The CDR3 DNA is TGTGCCAGCAGCTTAGGAACGTCAGAGGTGGACGGCTACACCTTC. Translation: CASSLGTSEVDGYTF.

The chain recombines TRBV4-2 with TRBJ1-5; the D is unclear. The germline V gene has CDR1 LGHNA and CDR2 YNFKEQ. V gave up 3 bases and J gave up 2 bases, with 8 bases separating them. The CDR3 covers 14 residues. The CDR3 DNA reads TGTGCCAGCAGCCAGGCCACCGGCAATCAGCCCCAGCATTTT. Translating it yields CASSQATGNQPQHF.

The chain links TRBV19 to TRBJ2-5; tentative D call: TRBD2 (5 bases). V was trimmed by 6 bases and J by 2 bases, leaving 10 bases between them. The V gene's germline CDR1 is LNHDA and CDR2 SQIVND (reference sequence). The CDR3 totals 13 residues. Here the CDR3 DNA reads TGTGCCAGTAGGCGGTCGGGGCAAGAGACCCAGTACTTC. It translates to CASRRSGQETQYF.

The rearrangement links TRBV7-8 to TRBJ2-2; 15 bases line up with TRBD2. The CDR3 extends over 16 amino acids. Germline CDR1 reads SGHVS; CDR2 reads FQNEAQ. With V trimmed by 4 bases and J by 5 bases, 2 bases remained unmatched. CDR3 amino acids: CASSSGLAGGTGELFF. The CDR3 DNA reads as TGTGCCAGCAGCTCAGGACTAGCGGGAGGGACCGGGGAGCTGTTTTTT.

The chain employs TRBV19 and TRBJ1-1; 11 nucleotides align to TRBD1. The V segment lost 6 bases and the J segment 4 bases; nucleotides outside the gene matches: 7. Germline V lookup: CDR1 LNHDA, CDR2 SQIVND (reference sequence). This CDR3 is 15 amino acids long. The CDR3 DNA follows: TGTGCCAGTAGAACCACCGGGACAGGGGGCACTGAAGCTTTCTTT. Amino acids: CASRTTGTGGTEAFF.

This clone was picked up one time. This chain uses TRBV11-2 with TRBJ2-1; D unclear. There are 15 residues in the CDR3. From germline, CDR1 is SGHAT and CDR2 FQNNGV. Trimming pared 0 bases from V and 0 bases from J, leaving 6 bases between. CDR3 bases: TGTGCCAGCAGCTTAGATGTTAGCTCCTACAATGAGCAGTTCTTC. It encodes CASSLDVSSYNEQFF.

The rearrangement joins TRBV19 to TRBJ2-1; TRBD1 matches 7 bases. The germline CDR1 and CDR2 sequences are LNHDA and SQIVND (reference sequence). The J segment lost 9 bases and the V segment lost 4 bases, leaving 6 bases of the junction unmatched. The CDR3 totals 13 residues. The CDR3 nucleotides read TGTGCCAGTAGTACCTACAGGGACAGTGAGCAGTTCTTC. It yields the protein CASSTYRDSEQFF.

The rearrangement uses TRBV6-1 and TRBJ2-1; 9 bases match TRBD2. The CDR3 has 16 residues. Germline V gene sequence: CDR1 MNHNS, CDR2 SASEGT. V lost 0 bases to trimming and J lost 5 bases; unmatched junction nucleotides: 5. CDR3 coding DNA: TGTGCCAGCAGTGAAGCGCGAGTAGCGGGGGACAATGAGCAGTTCTTC. The encoded protein is CASSEARVAGDNEQFF.

Points on this clone: Because the CDR3's place on the DNA is in doubt, the DNA is left out and the CDR3 is given as listed by TCRdb. The rearrangement links TRBV6-4 to TRBJ2-3; TRBD2 is the table's D call and was not checked against the DNA. Both ends counted, the CDR3 spans 15 residues. The germline V gene encodes CDR1 MRHNA and CDR2 SNTAGT. This CDR3 is CASSTSGAVTDTQYF.

The CDR3 DNA reads TGTGCCAGCAGCCCCGGGACAGCAATTCATAGCAATCAGCCCCAGCATTTT. This codes for CASSPGTAIHSNQPQHF. V usage is TRBV7-9 and J usage is TRBJ1-5; 7 nucleotides match TRBD1. The CDR3 totals 17 residues. Germline CDR1 is SEHNR and CDR2 is FQNEAQ (reference sequence). V gave up 5 bases and J gave up 0 bases; unmatched junction bases: 10.

This clone appeared a single time. V is TRBV18 and J is TRBJ2-1; TRBD2 matches 15 bases. The germline gives CDR1 KGHSH, CDR2 LQKENI. With 4 bases clipped from V and 9 bases from J, the junction kept 7 bases outside the gene matches. There are 16 residues in the CDR3. CDR3 DNA sequence: TGTGCCAGCTCACACCGGACTAGCGGGGGGGGGAGTGAGCAGTTCTTC. This translates into CASSHRTSGGGSEQFF.

This rearrangement joins TRBV6-1 to TRBJ1-2; D remains ambiguous. V was trimmed by 1 base and J by 2 bases, leaving 11 bases between them. There are 15 residues in the CDR3. Per germline, CDR1 MNHNS and CDR2 SASEGT. The CDR3 region is CASSEGVGMNYGYTF. In DNA form, the CDR3 reads TGTGCCAGCAGTGAAGGGGTAGGGATGAACTATGGCTACACCTTC.

The gene calls are TRBV19 and TRBJ1-1; D is ambiguous. V was trimmed by 6 bases and J by 2 bases, leaving 4 bases between them. Germline V CDR1 and CDR2: LNHDA, SQIVND (reference sequence). This CDR3 has 11 residues. CDR3: CASSINTEAFF. CDR3 DNA: TGTGCCAGTAGCATAAACACTGAAGCTTTCTTT.

The CDR3 here is CATSRDPGAGEKLFF. The CDR3 DNA follows: TGTGCCACCAGCAGAGATCCGGGGGCGGGTGAAAAACTGTTTTTT. The rearrangement links TRBV15 to TRBJ1-4, with D possibly matching TRBD1 (6 bases). Germline CDR1 reads LNHNV; CDR2 reads YYDKDF (reference sequence). This CDR3 spans 15 amino acids. V lost 0 bases to trimming and J lost 7 bases, with 12 bases between them.

The V gene is TRBV15, the J gene TRBJ2-7; 7 bases are a match to TRBD2. Unmatched junction bases numbered 2, after V lost 0 bases and J lost 0 bases. The germline CDR1 and CDR2 sequences are LNHNV and YYDKDF (reference sequence). CDR3 length: 15 residues. CDR3 sequence: CATSREGGSSYEQYF. In DNA form, the CDR3 reads TGTGCCACCAGCAGAGAAGGCGGGAGCTCCTACGAGCAGTACTTC.

The rearrangement uses TRBV6-1 and TRBJ2-7; a possible D gene is TRBD2 (5 bases). Trimming cost V 8 bases and J 2 bases, with 16 bases left between them. Germline CDR1 is MNHNS and CDR2 is SASEGT. The CDR3 sequence is 14 residues long. CDR3 DNA sequence: TGTGCCAGCGTTTGGGCCGGGGTAGCCTACGAGCAGTACTTC. It translates to CASVWAGVAYEQYF.

V and J are TRBV7-2 and TRBJ2-1; D gene unclear. The germline CDR1 and CDR2 sequences are SGHTA and FQGNSA. V was clipped by 1 base and J by 10 bases, with 17 bases between them. The CDR3 runs 15 residues. The DNA for the CDR3 is TGTGCCAGCAGCTTAGAGAGAAGGGAAATGGACGAGCAGTTCTTC. It specifies CASSLERREMDEQFF.

The V call is TRBV19, the J call TRBJ2-5, with 7 bases matching TRBD2. V was clipped by 3 bases and J by 0 bases; unmatched bases: 4. The CDR3 length is 15 residues. The V gene's germline CDR1 is LNHDA and CDR2 SQIVND (reference sequence). CDR3 sequence reads: CASSMGGEYQETQYF. As DNA, the CDR3 is TGTGCCAGTAGTATGGGGGGGGAGTACCAAGAGACCCAGTACTTC.

In its sample, this clone was seen a few times. The chain combines TRBV20-1 with TRBJ2-7; the D is unclear. Trimming left V 6 bases short and J 0 bases short, with 6 bases between. The germline V gene has CDR1 DFQATT and CDR2 SNEGSKA (reference sequence). The CDR3 is 11 amino acids. Written as DNA, the CDR3 is TGCAGTGCCCTGAGCTCCTACGAGCAGTACTTC. Translation: CSALSSYEQYF.